Below, one TCR beta chain is given with its context. As yet, its antigen is unknown. Sequence at one end of the junction differs from germline and may be a read error. Germline CDR1 and CDR2: WSHSY and SAAADI. This CDR3 has 17 amino acids. The data are from a study of T cells after yellow fever vaccination. Overall study results and limits: A faster peak, day 5 versus 15, was reached by the weaker secondary response.

By 5'RACE template switching, TCR cDNA was produced, with a universal primer site and UMIs added in the process. TCRdb reprocessed the 5' RACE reads with MiXCR, giving one entry per CDR3 protein. The table records about 550,000 distinct CDR3 sequences, about 19% of them present only once. Source: PBMCs, taken 15 days after the yellow fever booster vaccination. V usage is TRBV10-2 and J usage is TRBJ2-2, with 14 bases matching TRBD2. The TCR originated in a young man who received the YFV17D yellow fever vaccine. CDR3 residues: CASSGWTSGGNAGELFF. CDR3 in DNA: TGCGCCAGCAGTGGATGGACTAGCGGGGGGAACGCCGGGGAGCTGTTTTTT.